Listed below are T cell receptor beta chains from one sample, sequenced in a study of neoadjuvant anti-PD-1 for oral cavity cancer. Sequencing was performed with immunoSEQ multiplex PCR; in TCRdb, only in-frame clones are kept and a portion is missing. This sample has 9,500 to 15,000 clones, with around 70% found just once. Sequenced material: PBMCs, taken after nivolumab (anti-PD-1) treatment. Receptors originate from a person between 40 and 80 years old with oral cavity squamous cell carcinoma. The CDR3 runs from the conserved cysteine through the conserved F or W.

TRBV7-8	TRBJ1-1	CASTATQGMNTEAFF
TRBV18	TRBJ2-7	CASSPAGYEQYF
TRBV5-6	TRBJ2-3	CASTRGISTDTQYF
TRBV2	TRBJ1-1	CASGLGRANTEAFF
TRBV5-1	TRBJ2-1	CASTMTSNDEQFF
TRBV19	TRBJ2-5	CASSIRPGLAGARETQYF
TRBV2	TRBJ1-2	CASSEDGYTF
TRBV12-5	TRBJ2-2	CASGLEVFGELFF
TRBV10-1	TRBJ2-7	CASSAGTDEQYF
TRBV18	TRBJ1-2	CASSPGTSSYGYTF
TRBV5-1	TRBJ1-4	CASSLGATGREKLFF
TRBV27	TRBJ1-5	CASSPSNSNQPQHF
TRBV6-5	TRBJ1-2	CASSYSIGAVNYGYTF
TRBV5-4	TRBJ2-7	CASSLGAGDEQYF
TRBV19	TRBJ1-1	CASRAQGKTEAFF
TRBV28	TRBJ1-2	CASTINRGNYGYTF
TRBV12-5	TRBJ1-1	CASGPDTPVAEAFF
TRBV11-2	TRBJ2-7	CASSLQGAAYEQYF
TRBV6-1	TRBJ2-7	CASSESSSGRAYEQYF
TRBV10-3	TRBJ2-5	CAIGGSQETQYF
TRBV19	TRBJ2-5	CASSIHSWETQYF
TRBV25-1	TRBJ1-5	CASSEVGFGPQHF
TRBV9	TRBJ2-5	CASSVSGETQYF
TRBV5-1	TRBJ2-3	CASSSGRTGATDTQYF
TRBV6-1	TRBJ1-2	CASSEQGDYGYTF
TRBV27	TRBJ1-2	CASSYGTGTYGYTF
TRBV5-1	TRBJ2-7	CASSFRGTYEQYF
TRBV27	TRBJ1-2	CASSLQGAGYGYTF
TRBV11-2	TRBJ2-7	CASSPNYEQYF
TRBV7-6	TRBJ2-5	CASSLTGASLQETQYF
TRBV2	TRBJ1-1	CASSEGTGVGAFF
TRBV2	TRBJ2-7	CASSVSGVGYEQYF
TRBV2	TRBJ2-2	CASGETDVTGELFF
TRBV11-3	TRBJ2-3	CASTHARTSGKSYGTDTQYF
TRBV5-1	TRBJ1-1	CASSLEVGNTEAFF
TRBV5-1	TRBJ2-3	CASSLAPPDTQYF